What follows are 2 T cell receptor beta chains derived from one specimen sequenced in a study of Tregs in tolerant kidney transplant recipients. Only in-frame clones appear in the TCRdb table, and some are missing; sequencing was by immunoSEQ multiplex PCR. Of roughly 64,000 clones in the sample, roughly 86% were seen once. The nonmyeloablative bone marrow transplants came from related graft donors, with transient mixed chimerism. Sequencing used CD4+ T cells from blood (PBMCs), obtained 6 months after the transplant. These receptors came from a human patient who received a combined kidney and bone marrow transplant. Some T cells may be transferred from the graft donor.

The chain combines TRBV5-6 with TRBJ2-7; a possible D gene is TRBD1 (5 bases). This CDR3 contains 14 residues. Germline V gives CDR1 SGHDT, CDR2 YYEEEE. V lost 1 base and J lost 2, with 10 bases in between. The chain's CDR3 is CASSLSNRPYEQYF. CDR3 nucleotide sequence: TGTGCCAGCAGCTTGTCCAACAGGCCCTACGAGCAGTACTTC. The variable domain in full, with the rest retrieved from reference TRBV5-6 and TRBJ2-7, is DAGVTQSPTHLIKTRGQQVTLRCSPKSGHDTVSWYQQALGQGPQFIFQYYEEEERQRGNFPDRFSGHQFPNYSSELNVNALLLGDSALYLCASSLSNRPYEQYFGPGTRLTVT.

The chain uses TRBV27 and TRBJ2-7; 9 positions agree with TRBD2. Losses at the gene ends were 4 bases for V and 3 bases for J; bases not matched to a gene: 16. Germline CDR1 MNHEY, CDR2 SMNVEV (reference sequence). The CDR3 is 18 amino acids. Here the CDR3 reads CASSSPLREGLLHYEQYF. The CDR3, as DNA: TGTGCCAGCAGTTCCCCGCTGCGGGAGGGCCTTCTCCACTACGAGCAGTACTTC.